Each of the 5 T cell receptor beta chains below was sequenced from the same sample in a study of blood T cell repertoires in COVID-19. The table came from immunoSEQ multiplex PCR; TCRdb's copy has only in-frame clones and leaves some out. This sample has roughly 250,000 clones, with more than 70% found just once. Sequencing was carried out using PBMCs or T cells enriched from blood (not recorded which). These receptor sequences come from a woman aged 40 to 50 with acute COVID-19.

The chain joins TRBV19 to TRBJ2-5, with 7 bases that match TRBD1. This CDR3 is 15 amino acids long. V dropped 5 bases and J dropped 2; count of bases not matched to a gene: 8. Germline V gives CDR1 LNHDA, CDR2 SQIVND (reference sequence). The CDR3, as DNA: TGTGCCAGTAGTTTCCAGGGACAGATACAAGAGACCCAGTACTTC. Translating gives CASSFQGQIQETQYF. The full variable domain, in which reference TRBV19 and TRBJ2-5 provide the parts outside the CDR3, is DGGITQSPKYLFRKEGQNVTLSCEQNLNHDAMYWYRQDPGQGLRLIYYSQIVNDFQKGDIAEGYSVSREKKESFPLTVTSAQKNPTAFYLCASSFQGQIQETQYFGPGTRLLVL.

The V and J genes are TRBV10-3 and TRBJ2-5; 15 bases align to TRBD2. Germline V gene data show CDR1 as ENHRY and CDR2 as SYGVKD. The V segment lost 2 bases and the J segment 4 bases; nucleotides outside the gene matches: 5. This CDR3 has 17 amino acids. CDR3 sequence: CAISEGLAGGIAETQYF. CDR3 nucleotide sequence: TGTGCCATCAGTGAGGGACTAGCGGGAGGGATCGCAGAGACCCAGTACTTC.

This clone was detected once. V usage is TRBV7-9 and J usage is TRBJ2-5, with D maybe TRBD2 (6 bases). The V end was cut by 5 bases, the J end by 0 bases, with 16 bases between. Germline values: CDR1 SEHNR, CDR2 FQNEAQ (reference sequence). The CDR3 spans 16 residues. This CDR3 is CASSPTSLPYQETQYF. Here the CDR3 DNA reads TGTGCCAGCAGCCCAACTAGCCTGCCGTACCAAGAGACCCAGTACTTC.

In its sample, this clone was seen once. The gene calls are TRBV30 and TRBJ1-1; D may be TRBD1 (5 bases). The CDR3 runs 18 residues. The germline gives CDR1 GTSNPN, CDR2 SVGIG (reference sequence). The V end lost 0 bases, the J end lost 6 bases, and 26 bases lay between the germline ends. In DNA, the CDR3 is TGTGCCTGGAGTGTACAGTATTGGGCAGGGTGGAGGGGACCTGAAGCTTTCTTT. This translates into CAWSVQYWAGWRGPEAFF.

V gene TRBV11-3 combines with J gene TRBJ1-6; 9 bases are shared with TRBD1. The V and J ends lost 6 bases and 4 bases, in that order; junction bases with no gene match: 1. The length of the CDR3 is 14 residues. Per germline, CDR1 SGHNT and CDR2 YENEEA. CDR3 DNA sequence: TGTGCCAGCAGTGACAGGGGGTATAATTCACCCCTCCACTTT. Translated, it gives CASSDRGYNSPLHF.